This TCR beta chain originates from a study of identical twins. The CDR3 consists of 14 residues. The ends were cut back, 4 bases at V and 0 bases at J, with 10 bases in the middle. Germline assignment: CDR1 SGHRS and CDR2 YFSETQ. TCRdb re-called the 5' RACE reads with MiXCR, one entry per CDR3 protein. The repertoire holds 600,000 to 800,000 distinct CDR3 sequences, with approximately 22% as singletons. These data also featured in a second study, about T cells expressing NK-cell markers. From that second work: For about six donors, the dominant NKG2C+ clonotypes made up about 1.0-8% of their CD8+ T cells.

Specimen: PBMCs. This clonotype was obtained from a woman in her late teens or twenties in good health. This chain links TRBV5-1 with TRBJ1-1; TRBD1 is a possible D gene (6 bases). The CDR3 is CASSTGQMNTEAFF. In DNA form, the CDR3 reads TGCGCCAGCAGCACGGGACAAATGAACACTGAAGCTTTCTTT.